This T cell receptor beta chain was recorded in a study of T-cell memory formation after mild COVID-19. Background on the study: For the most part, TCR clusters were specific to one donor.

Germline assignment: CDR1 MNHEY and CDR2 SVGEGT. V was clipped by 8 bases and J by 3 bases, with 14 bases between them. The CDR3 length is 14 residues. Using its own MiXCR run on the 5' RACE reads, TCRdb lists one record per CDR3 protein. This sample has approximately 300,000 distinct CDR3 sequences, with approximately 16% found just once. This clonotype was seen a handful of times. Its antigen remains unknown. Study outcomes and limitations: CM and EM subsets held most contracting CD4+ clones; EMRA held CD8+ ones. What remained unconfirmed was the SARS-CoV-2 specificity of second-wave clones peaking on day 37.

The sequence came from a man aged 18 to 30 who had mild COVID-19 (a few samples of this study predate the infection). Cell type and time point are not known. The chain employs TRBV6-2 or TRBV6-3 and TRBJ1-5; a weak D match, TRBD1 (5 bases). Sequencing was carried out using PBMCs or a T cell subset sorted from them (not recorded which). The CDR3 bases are TGTGCCAGCGCCCAGGGCAATACCAATCAGCCCCAGCATTTT. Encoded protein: CASAQGNTNQPQHF.